The 20 T cell receptor beta chains listed next were all sequenced from one sample in a study of molecular identifiers for immune sequencing clone quantification. TCRdb reprocessed the PCR reads via MiXCR and lists one record per CDR3 protein. The sample has around 480,000 distinct CDR3 sequences, about 22% seen once. The sample taken for sequencing was naive CD8+ T cells from blood, with Jurkat cell RNA spiked in. Stated subset: FACS-sorted CD8+CD4-CCR7+CD45RA+ naive T cells. Receptors originate from a human donor in good health. Some libraries in this study had Jurkat cell RNA spiked in.

This chain joins TRBV20-1 and TRBJ2-1; the D is unclear. Germline lookup yields CDR1 DFQATT and CDR2 SNEGSKA (reference sequence). The CDR3 has 11 amino acids. The germline V and J ends were trimmed by 0 bases and 9 bases, with 6 bases remaining between them. In nucleotides, the CDR3 is TGCAGTGCTAGAGATAAGGTTGAGCAGTTCTTC. Residues: CSARDKVEQFF.

This clonotype was recorded at least ten times. The chain is built from TRBV4-1 and TRBJ2-3, with D possibly being TRBD1 (5 bases). Trimming pared 2 bases from V and 0 bases from J, leaving 12 bases between. CDR3 length: 16 residues. Germline V CDR1 and CDR2: MGHRA, YSYEKL. CDR3 amino acids: CASSQLRGLSTDTQYF. CDR3 nucleotides: TGCGCCAGCAGCCAATTAAGGGGTCTGAGCACAGATACGCAGTATTTT.

This clonotype was seen at least ten times. The chain combines TRBV13 with TRBJ2-5; perhaps TRBD1 as D (5 bases). Germline V CDR1 and CDR2: PRHDT, FYEKMQ (reference sequence). Trimming shortened V by 2 bases and J by 4 bases, and 14 bases separated the two germline ends. The CDR3 loop spans 15 amino acids. The CDR3, as DNA: TGTGCCAGCAGCTTACACCAGGGCGGTGTAGAGACCCAGTACTTC. Translating gives CASSLHQGGVETQYF. Looking up the rest from reference TRBV13 and TRBJ2-5 gives the full variable domain: AAGVIQSPRHLIKEKRETATLKCYPIPRHDTVYWYQQGPGQDPQFLISFYEKMQSDKGSIPDRFSAQQFSDYHSELNMSSLELGDSALYFCASSLHQGGVETQYFGPGTRLLVL.

The chain combines TRBV20-1 with TRBJ2-7; the D gene is possibly TRBD2 (6 bases). Germline lookup yields CDR1 DFQATT and CDR2 SNEGSKA (reference sequence). The CDR3 runs to 13 residues. Trimming removed 3 bases at V and 3 bases at J, with 12 bases between. The CDR3 loop is CSASYRELYEQYF. In DNA, the CDR3 is TGCAGTGCTAGTTATCGGGAGCTCTACGAGCAGTACTTC.

This chain connects TRBV29-1 to TRBJ2-1; 8 nucleotides agree with TRBD1. V was clipped by 0 bases and J by 4 bases; unmatched bases: 14. From germline, CDR1 is SQVTM and CDR2 ANQGSEA. The CDR3 consists of 18 residues. The CDR3 spells CSVEDLFDDRGHYNEQFF. CDR3 nucleotide sequence: TGCAGCGTTGAAGATCTCTTCGATGACAGGGGACATTACAATGAGCAGTTCTTC.

The V call is TRBV5-1, the J call TRBJ2-5, with 8 bases lining up with TRBD2. The CDR3 contains 17 residues. Germline CDR1 is SGHRS and CDR2 is YFSETQ. Trimming took 2 bases from V and 5 from J; bases not matched to a gene: 14. CDR3 protein: CASSLLAEHGGRETQYF. The CDR3 DNA sequence: TGCGCCAGCAGCTTACTAGCGGAGCACGGGGGCCGGGAGACCCAGTACTTC.

This clonotype has a count of ten or more. The chain couples TRBV20-1 to TRBJ2-7; TRBD1 might be the D (6 bases). V gave up 0 bases and J gave up 7 bases, with 19 bases separating them. Germline assignment: CDR1 DFQATT and CDR2 SNEGSKA (reference sequence). This CDR3 comprises 15 residues. The CDR3 DNA sequence: TGCAGTGCTAGAGATCTCAGGGGCAGGGCGGGTGAGCAGTACTTC. Translation: CSARDLRGRAGEQYF.

This clonotype was counted only a few times. The chain employs TRBV12-3 or TRBV12-4 and TRBJ2-5; D may be TRBD1 (5 bases). Trimming left V 6 bases short and J 4 bases short, with 15 bases between. The CDR3 spans 14 residues. The CDR3 loop reads CASRNRAGIETQYF. The CDR3 region has the DNA TGTGCCAGCAGAAATAGGGCAGGGATAGAGACCCAGTACTTC.

The chain combines TRBV7-8 with TRBJ2-6, with D perhaps matching TRBD1 (6 bases). V lost 1 base, J lost 2 bases, and 15 bases lay in between. The CDR3 is 18 residues long. The germline CDR1 and CDR2 sequences are SGHVS and FQNEAQ. The chain's CDR3 is CASSLEPGVAPGANVLTF. The CDR3 DNA is TGTGCCAGCAGCTTAGAGCCAGGGGTAGCTCCTGGGGCCAACGTCCTGACTTTC.

This clonotype was seen a single time. A much larger clone differs from this one at a single base, so this may be a read error. The missing conserved phenylalanine or tryptophan at the end of this CDR3 makes a read error likely. The rearrangement uses TRBV9 and TRBJ2-3; possible D gene TRBD2, 6 bases. CDR3 length: 16 residues. CDR1 and CDR2 (germline): SGDLS, YYNGEE. V was cut by 4 bases and J by 3 bases, with 18 bases left in between. CDR3 amino acids: CASSTVRERTTDTQYL. For the CDR3, the DNA is TGTGCCAGCAGCACCGTCCGGGAGCGCACTACAGATACGCAGTATCTT.

This clonotype was recorded at least ten times. The chain combines TRBV7-9 with TRBJ2-7, with TRBD1 matching over 7 bases. Germline CDR1 reads SEHNR; CDR2 reads FQNEAQ (reference sequence). V shed 4 bases, J shed 5 bases, and the junction held 14 bases outside the gene matches. The CDR3 is 16 residues long. The CDR3 nucleotides are TGTGCCAGCAGCTCCGGACAGGCCGGTTTCGTCCACGAGCAGTACTTC. Amino acid sequence: CASSSGQAGFVHEQYF.

This chain joins TRBV4-1 and TRBJ1-6; tentatively, D is TRBD1 (5 bases). Trimming left V 5 bases short and J 4 bases short, with 18 bases between. From germline, CDR1 is MGHRA and CDR2 YSYEKL. The CDR3 spans 17 residues. This CDR3 is CASSSQGFLGYNSPLHF. In DNA, the CDR3 is TGCGCCAGCAGCTCTCAGGGTTTTCTGGGTTATAATTCACCCCTCCACTTT.

This rearrangement joins TRBV11-2 to TRBJ2-7; 7 bases match TRBD1. Germline values: CDR1 SGHAT, CDR2 FQNNGV. The CDR3 sequence is 14 residues long. V dropped 5 bases and J dropped 3; count of bases not matched to a gene: 7. CDR3 DNA sequence: TGTGCCAGCAGCACCATCTCAGGGGGCTACGAGCAGTACTTC. The encoded protein is CASSTISGGYEQYF.

The chain employs TRBV19 and TRBJ1-2; TRBD1 is a possible D gene (5 bases). The CDR3 is made up of 15 amino acids. The V gene's germline CDR1 is LNHDA and CDR2 SQIVND (reference sequence). The V end was cut by 1 base, the J end by 2 bases, with 11 bases between. The DNA of the CDR3 is TGTGCCAGTAGTATAGCCCCGGGACGCAACTATGGCTACACCTTC. It yields the protein CASSIAPGRNYGYTF.

A remark on this clonotype: Its ends do not fully match the called genes, so a read error is possible. This chain links TRBV5-1 with TRBJ2-7; 9 nucleotides agree with TRBD1. Germline CDR1 is SGHRS and CDR2 is YFSETQ. The CDR3 extends over 14 amino acids. CDR3 region: CTSSLGTGTYEQYF. The DNA of the CDR3 is TGCACCAGCAGCTTGGGGACAGGGACCTACGAGCAGTACTTC.

This clonotype was seen more than once but under ten times. The CDR3, as DNA: TGTGCCAGCAGTTTATTGACTCCTCGCGGGGGAGATACGCAGTATTTT. Protein: CASSLLTPRGGDTQYF. The gene calls are TRBV27 and TRBJ2-3; 7 bases fit TRBD2. The CDR3 covers 16 residues. Germline values: CDR1 MNHEY, CDR2 SMNVEV (reference sequence). V lost 1 base, J lost 5 bases, and 9 bases stayed unmatched.

This clonotype was recorded at least ten times. The genes are TRBV12-3 or TRBV12-4 and TRBJ1-1; maybe TRBD1 (5 bases). Between the trimmed V and J ends, which lost 6 bases and 1 base, there was a span of 12 bases. The CDR3 has 14 amino acids. CDR3 in DNA: TGTGCCAGCAGCTCGGACACAAGGAACACTGAAGCTTTCTTT. Its translation: CASSSDTRNTEAFF.

The genes are TRBV19 and TRBJ2-7; 9 bases fit TRBD1. Trimming at V came to 7 bases and at J to 6 bases, leaving 10 bases not matched to a gene. The germline V gene has CDR1 LNHDA and CDR2 SQIVND (reference sequence). The CDR3 consists of 14 residues. The CDR3 nucleotides are TGTGCCAGTACCTTGACAGGGGGAGGAGTCGAGCAGTACTTC. It yields the protein CASTLTGGGVEQYF.

This clonotype occurred a few times. J is TRBJ2-3 and V is TRBV24-1; possible D gene TRBD2, 7 bases. Germline CDR1 KGHDR, CDR2 SFDVKD. V shed 4 bases and J shed 2 bases, with 12 bases lying between them. The CDR3 is 15 residues long. DNA of the CDR3: TGTGCCACCAGTGAAAACGGGGGGCCCACAGATACGCAGTATTTT. Its protein is CATSENGGPTDTQYF.

This clonotype was seen many times. The gene calls are TRBV6-5 and TRBJ2-2, with D possibly matching TRBD2 (5 bases). The CDR3 runs 14 residues. The V gene's germline CDR1 is MNHEY and CDR2 SVGAGI. Trimming pared 10 bases from V and 1 base from J, leaving 13 bases between. The CDR3 loop reads CAIANDMNTGELFF. CDR3 sequence (DNA): TGTGCCATAGCGAACGACATGAACACCGGGGAGCTGTTTTTT.